Listed below are T cell receptor beta chains from one sample, sequenced in a study of spatial heterogeneity in lung cancer. Via MiXCR, TCRdb re-called the 5' RACE reads, giving one row per CDR3 protein. This table holds tens of thousands of distinct CDR3 sequences, roughly 12% found once. The sequences come from PBMCs, collected at surgery. Receptors originate from a male donor with early-stage non-small cell lung cancer. Both conserved end residues are part of each CDR3. D genes are given only for firm matches. Rows may omit the clone size; those that give it use once, few, many or a size class.

>TRBV28|many|TRBJ2-7|NA
CASSLQGGNYEQYF
TGTGCCAGCAGTTTACAGGGGGGAAACTACGAGCAGTACTTC
>TRBV12-3/TRBV12-4|few|TRBJ1-3|NA
CASSPGDGGNTIYF
TGTGCCAGCAGCCCGGGGGATGGCGGAAACACCATATATTTT
>TRBV28|few|TRBJ2-7|TRBD1
CASKTGGYEQYF
TGTGCCAGCAAGACAGGGGGGTACGAGCAGTACTTC
>TRBV27|few|TRBJ2-5|TRBD2
CASSLAGAETQYF
TGTGCCAGCAGTTTAGCGGGAGCGGAGACCCAGTACTTC
>TRBV29-1|NA|TRBJ2-7|NA
CSPVGGGIEQYF
TGCAGCCCTGTAGGAGGGGGCATCGAGCAGTACTTC
>TRBV12-3/TRBV12-4|many|TRBJ2-7|NA
CASSLDPGDSYEQYF
TGTGCCAGCAGTTTAGACCCGGGGGACTCCTACGAGCAGTACTTC
>TRBV20-1|few|TRBJ1-1|TRBD1
CSASNYPDRLDTEAFF
TGCAGTGCTAGCAACTATCCGGACAGGCTCGACACTGAAGCTTTCTTT
>TRBV6-4|few|TRBJ1-4|NA
CAGRDPGTKEKLFF
TGTGCCGGAAGGGATCCAGGGACGAAGGAAAAACTGTTTTTT
>TRBV20-1|few|TRBJ2-5|NA
CSARETGRLETQYF
TGCAGTGCTAGAGAGACAGGGAGGTTGGAGACCCAGTACTTC
>TRBV14|many|TRBJ2-2|NA
CASSQDLDGELFF
TGTGCCAGCAGCCAAGACCTCGACGGGGAGCTGTTTTTT
>TRBV5-6|NA|TRBJ1-5|NA
CASSPGVNQPQHF
TGTGCCAGCAGCCCCGGAGTAAATCAGCCCCAGCATTTT
>TRBV29-1|NA|TRBJ1-1|NA
CSVDRAGFF
TGCAGCGTTGATAGGGCGGGTTTCTTT
>TRBV29-1|few|TRBJ1-1|NA
CSVRDPGNTEAFF
TGCAGCGTTAGAGATCCGGGGAACACTGAAGCTTTCTTT
>TRBV25-1|NA|TRBJ2-1|TRBD1
CASSGPSGGGMNEQFF
TGTGCCAGCAGTGGACCCTCAGGGGGCGGGATGAATGAGCAGTTCTTC
>TRBV10-3|NA|TRBJ2-3|TRBD2
CAISDLNGGEADTQYF
TGTGCCATCAGTGATCTAAACGGGGGGGAGGCAGATACGCAGTATTTT
>TRBV20-1|few|TRBJ2-4|TRBD2
CSAKSPAGGPASGNIQYF
TGCAGTGCCAAAAGCCCAGCGGGAGGACCTGCTTCGGGGAACATTCAGTACTTC
>TRBV7-2|NA|TRBJ2-5|NA
CAGASHVQETQYF
TGTGCCGGTGCTAGCCATGTTCAAGAGACCCAGTACTTC
>TRBV20-1|few|TRBJ2-3|TRBD2
CSASRLAGGTDTQYF
TGCAGTGCTAGCCGACTAGCGGGAGGCACAGATACGCAGTATTTT
>TRBV3-2|NA|TRBJ2-2|NA
CASSQQRTGELFF
TGTGCCAGCAGCCAACAGAGGACCGGGGAGCTGTTTTTT
>TRBV7-9|NA|TRBJ2-5|NA
CASSLGQAPRETQYF
TGTGCCAGCAGCTTAGGACAGGCCCCTCGGGAGACCCAGTACTTC
>TRBV5-6|few|TRBJ2-7|NA
CASSPDLTAAYEQYF
TGTGCCAGCAGCCCCGATTTGACAGCAGCCTACGAGCAGTACTTC
>TRBV4-3|few|TRBJ2-1|TRBD2
CASSTREGSYNEQFF
TGCGCCAGCAGCACCCGGGAGGGGTCCTACAATGAGCAGTTCTTC
>TRBV7-2|few|TRBJ2-1|TRBD2
CASSPYFSGSLNEQFF
TGTGCCAGCAGCCCATACTTCAGCGGGAGCTTGAATGAGCAGTTCTTC
>TRBV24-1|few|TRBJ2-7|NA
CATSDFSSPEQYF
TGTGCCACCAGTGATTTTTCCAGCCCCGAGCAGTACTTC
>TRBV5-1|many|TRBJ2-5|TRBD2
CASSLARGGETQYF
TGCGCCAGCAGCTTGGCTCGCGGGGGTGAGACCCAGTACTTC
>TRBV20-1|NA|TRBJ1-1|NA
CSARSGGISNTEAFF
TGCAGTGCTAGAAGCGGAGGCATTTCGAACACTGAAGCTTTCTTT
>TRBV7-2|few|TRBJ2-5|NA
CASSFVSRVLQETQYF
TGTGCCAGCAGCTTCGTGTCGCGTGTACTCCAAGAGACCCAGTACTTC
>TRBV7-9|NA|TRBJ1-5|NA
CASSRGAGQPQHF
TGTGCCAGCAGTAGGGGGGCAGGGCAGCCCCAGCATTTT
>TRBV12-3/TRBV12-4|few|TRBJ2-1|TRBD2
CASGVAGGHNEQFF
TGTGCCAGCGGAGTAGCGGGGGGGCACAATGAGCAGTTCTTC
>TRBV6-2/TRBV6-3|few|TRBJ2-1|NA
CASNREPVGEQFF
TGTGCCAGCAACCGGGAGCCAGTTGGTGAGCAGTTCTTC
>TRBV9|NA|TRBJ2-3|TRBD2
CASSLSGRFGTGTQYF
TGTGCCAGCAGCCTTAGCGGGAGGTTCGGCACGGGTACGCAGTATTTT
>TRBV20-1|NA|TRBJ1-2|NA
CSASIVGGYGYTF
TGCAGTGCTAGTATTGTCGGTGGCTATGGCTACACCTTC
>TRBV5-1|NA|TRBJ1-6|NA
CASSVYNSPLHF
TGCGCCAGCAGCGTCTATAATTCACCCCTCCACTTT
>TRBV29-1|many|TRBJ2-3|NA
CSVGDGADTQYF
TGCAGCGTTGGCGACGGAGCAGATACGCAGTATTTT
>TRBV20-1|few|TRBJ2-7|TRBD1
CSARDRDSSYEQYF
TGCAGTGCTAGGGACCGGGACAGCTCCTACGAGCAGTACTTC
>TRBV7-3|NA|TRBJ2-3|TRBD1
CASNTGTGASTDTQYF
TGTGCCAGCAATACCGGGACAGGTGCTAGCACAGATACGCAGTATTTT
>TRBV19|NA|TRBJ2-2|TRBD1
CASRGTGITGELFF
TGTGCCAGTAGAGGGACAGGAATCACCGGGGAGCTGTTTTTT
>TRBV18|few|TRBJ2-1|TRBD2
CASSHGTSASSYNEQFF
TGTGCCAGCTCACACGGGACTAGCGCGAGCTCCTACAATGAGCAGTTCTTC
>TRBV14|many|TRBJ1-1|NA
CASSQDWQGLEAFF
TGTGCCAGCAGCCAAGATTGGCAGGGGCTTGAAGCTTTCTTT
>TRBV4-2|many|TRBJ1-1|NA
CASSLGGASVNTEAFF
TGTGCCAGCAGCCTTGGGGGGGCGTCGGTGAACACTGAAGCTTTCTTT
>TRBV7-2|NA|TRBJ1-4|TRBD1
CASSLVGTGNEKLFF
TGTGCCAGCAGCTTAGTAGGGACAGGCAATGAAAAACTGTTTTTT
>TRBV6-6|few|TRBJ2-7|NA
CASNVDRALNEQYF
TGTGCCAGCAACGTCGACAGAGCTTTGAACGAGCAGTACTTC
>TRBV28|many|TRBJ2-3|NA
CASSLYEGPEKVTDTQYF
TGTGCCAGCAGTTTATACGAGGGTCCCGAGAAGGTCACAGATACGCAGTATTTT
>TRBV5-1|NA|TRBJ2-7|TRBD1
CASSDPGQGLNEQYF
TGCGCCAGCAGCGATCCGGGACAGGGTCTCAACGAGCAGTACTTC
>TRBV28|NA|TRBJ2-3|NA
CASSPGFGRLTDTQYF
TGTGCCAGCAGTCCAGGGTTCGGGAGATTGACAGATACGCAGTATTTT
>TRBV2|few|TRBJ2-7|NA
CASSEDMGEQYF
TGTGCCAGCAGTGAGGATATGGGGGAGCAGTACTTC
>TRBV5-1|once|TRBJ2-3|NA
CASSLETSRTDTQYF
TGCGCCAGCAGCTTGGAAACGAGCCGTACAGATACGCAGTATTTT
>TRBV7-2|NA|TRBJ2-3|TRBD2
CASSLIAGLSTDTQYF
TGTGCCAGCAGCTTAATAGCGGGGCTGAGCACAGATACGCAGTATTTT
>TRBV18|many|TRBJ2-7|NA
CASSPDTSYYEQYF
TGTGCCAGCTCACCTGACACGAGCTACTACGAGCAGTACTTC
>TRBV20-1|NA|TRBJ2-4|NA
CSARKGWTVRAKNIQYF
TGCAGTGCTAGAAAGGGATGGACAGTCAGAGCCAAAAACATTCAGTACTTC
>TRBV28|few|TRBJ2-7|NA
CASRGGQTYEQYF
TGTGCCAGCCGTGGAGGACAGACCTACGAGCAGTACTTC
>TRBV28|NA|TRBJ1-5|NA
CASSLSGNSNQPQHF
TGTGCCAGCAGTTTGTCGGGAAATAGCAATCAGCCCCAGCATTTT
>TRBV10-2|few|TRBJ1-6|NA
CASSDPGSTASPLHF
TGCGCCAGCAGTGATCCCGGGTCCACGGCGTCACCCCTCCACTTT
>TRBV7-8|NA|TRBJ1-5|TRBD1
CASSSDRAYQPQHF
TGTGCCAGCAGCTCTGACAGGGCGTATCAGCCCCAGCATTTT
>TRBV29-1|NA|TRBJ2-2|TRBD1
CSVVGQGNSGELFF
TGCAGCGTTGTGGGACAGGGGAATTCCGGGGAGCTGTTTTTT